This T cell receptor (beta chain) comes out of a study of blood T cell repertoires in COVID-19. On the study more broadly: COVID-19 samples collected from the United States, Italy and Spain covered acute and convalescent phases. The analysed material was cDNA or gDNA that came from T cells, B-cell-depleted T cells, or PBMCs.

The V gene's germline CDR1 is SGHDT and CDR2 YYEEEE. J gave up 3 bases and V 4 bases, and 6 bases lay outside the gene matches. The CDR3 runs to 15 residues. Under the authors' procedure: Nucleated cell number was recorded as an estimate derived from reference gene primer amplification. Some clones are missing from TCRdb's copy, which holds only in-frame ones; the method was immunoSEQ multiplex PCR. That table furnishes V, J and clone size, whereas the DNA furnished D and trimming. The table includes roughly 120,000 clones, around 81% detected once. Sequencing was done on a sample of peripheral blood. This sequence originates from a human donor in a cohort sampled during active or convalescent COVID-19. The gene calls are TRBV5-6 and TRBJ2-1; 8 bases align to TRBD1. In DNA form, the CDR3 reads TGTGCCAGCAGCCCGCGGACAGGGAACTACAATGAGCAGTTCTTC. Translating it yields CASSPRTGNYNEQFF.